The 3 T cell receptor beta chains given below trace back to one sample, sequenced in a study of OX40 agonist ivuxolimab in advanced cancers. Only in-frame clones appear in the TCRdb table, and some are missing; sequencing was by immunoSEQ multiplex PCR. The sample lists some 66,000 clones; about nine tenths were seen once. Specimen: CD4+ or CD8+ T cells sorted from blood, collected in a trial of the OX40 agonist ivuxolimab. The receptors stem from an adult with an advanced solid tumor such as melanoma, head and neck, liver or kidney cancer.

CDR3 sequence (DNA): TGTGCCAGCAGAGGCCGGGACGGGAGCTCCTACGAGCAGTACTTC. As protein: CASRGRDGSSYEQYF. The V and J genes are TRBV7-2 and TRBJ2-7, with D perhaps TRBD2 (6 bases). The length of the CDR3 is 15 residues. Trimming left V 6 bases short and J 0 bases short, with 15 bases between. Germline values: CDR1 SGHTA, CDR2 FQGNSA.

This chain joins TRBV2 and TRBJ1-2, with 7 bases identical to TRBD1. V was pared by 4 bases and J by 7 bases, with 9 bases of the junction left unmatched. This CDR3 is 14 amino acids long. Germline V gene data show CDR1 as SNHLY and CDR2 as FYNNEI. CDR3 loop: CASSVRGLGGGYTF. The CDR3 DNA reads as TGTGCCAGCAGTGTAAGGGGGCTTGGTGGTGGCTACACCTTC.

The sample holds a few counts of this clone. The chain employs TRBV7-9 and TRBJ1-4; 7 nucleotides align to TRBD1. The CDR3 covers 16 residues. J lost 8 bases, V lost 4 bases, and 13 bases had no gene match. Per the germline V gene, CDR1 is SEHNR and CDR2 is FQNEAQ (reference sequence). The CDR3 protein is CASSSRTGLMLEKLFF. DNA for the CDR3: TGTGCCAGCAGCTCGCGGACAGGTCTAATGTTGGAAAAACTGTTTTTT.